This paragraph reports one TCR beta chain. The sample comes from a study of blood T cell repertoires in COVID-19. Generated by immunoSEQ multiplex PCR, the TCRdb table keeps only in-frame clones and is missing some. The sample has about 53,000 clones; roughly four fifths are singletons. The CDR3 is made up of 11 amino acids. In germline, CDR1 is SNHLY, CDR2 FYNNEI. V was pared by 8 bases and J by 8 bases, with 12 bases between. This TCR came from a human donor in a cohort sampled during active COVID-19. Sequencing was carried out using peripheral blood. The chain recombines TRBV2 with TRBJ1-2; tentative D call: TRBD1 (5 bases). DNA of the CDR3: TGTGCCAGCCGTCAATCAGGGGGCTACACCTTC. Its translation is CASRQSGGYTF.